The 9 T cell receptor beta chains below all came from one sample that was sequenced in a study of T cell clusters in autoimmune cytopenias. TRB was amplified from about 270 ng of peripheral blood genomic DNA per sample. TRB rearrangements were amplified by touch-down multiplex PCR with mixed TRB-A/B primers. TCRdb reprocessed the multiplex PCR reads; each CDR3 protein has one entry and no DNA is given. The listing contains 3,500 or so distinct CDR3 sequences. Sequenced input: peripheral blood. These receptor sequences come from a human donor with an autoimmune cytopenia or autoimmune hepatitis (not recorded which).

V is TRBV29-1 and J is TRBJ2-1; TCRdb picks TRBD2, but there is no DNA to check that call. Germline values: CDR1 SQVTM, CDR2 ANQGSEA. CDR3 size: 14 residues. CDR3 sequence: CSVKLAGNLNEQFF.

The genes are TRBV27 and TRBJ2-7; no DNA is available, so the TRBD2 call from TCRdb remains unchecked. From germline, CDR1 is MNHEY and CDR2 SMNVEV (reference sequence). CDR3 length: 14 residues. The CDR3 sequence is CASSSRGYQHEQYF.

This chain uses TRBV29-1 with TRBJ2-2; no DNA is available, so the TRBD2 call from TCRdb remains unchecked. In germline, CDR1 is SQVTM, CDR2 ANQGSEA. This CDR3 contains 14 residues. The CDR3 spells CSVEGTGNTGELFF.

This clonotype shows up as medium-sized by frequency. The rearrangement joins TRBV12-3 or TRBV12-4 to TRBJ1-2; the TCRdb call, TRBD1, lacks DNA for checking. This CDR3 contains 13 residues. The chain's CDR3 is CASSFADRHGYTF.

The chain has TRBV30 and TRBJ2-2. CDR3 size: 11 residues. CDR1 is GTSNPN, CDR2 SVGIG, per germline (reference sequence). The CDR3 is CAWMNTGELFF.

The rearrangement joins TRBV19 to TRBJ2-3; TCRdb designates TRBD1, a call that cannot be tested without DNA. The CDR3 has 15 amino acids. The germline V gene has CDR1 LNHDA and CDR2 SQIVND (reference sequence). This CDR3 reads CASSIGQGALDTQYF.

This clonotype is identified as medium-sized (0.01 to 0.1%) from frequency. The V and J genes are TRBV30 and TRBJ2-5; the D call of TRBD2 rests on TCRdb alone, since no DNA is present to check it. Germline V CDR1 and CDR2: GTSNPN, SVGIG (reference sequence). This CDR3 spans 15 amino acids. This CDR3 is CAWSVGTSAVETQYF.

Considering frequency, this clonotype is medium-sized. The chain joins TRBV7-9 to TRBJ1-2; TCRdb's D call of TRBD1 is untestable without DNA. CDR1 is SEHNR and CDR2 is FQNEAQ in the germline V gene (reference sequence). The CDR3 is 13 residues long. The CDR3 protein is CASSLRDQGGYTF.

This clonotype is classed as medium-sized by frequency. The chain has TRBV6-6 and TRBJ1-1; the TRBD1 assignment by TCRdb is unverifiable without DNA. The germline V gene has CDR1 MNHNY and CDR2 SVGAGI (reference sequence). This CDR3 is 14 amino acids long. CDR3 amino acids: CASVHGALNTEAFF.